These 27 T cell receptor beta chains came from one sample sequenced in a study of blood T cell repertoires in COVID-19. Libraries were prepared by immunoSEQ multiplex PCR; TCRdb keeps only in-frame clonotypes and omits some of them. The sample consists of 75,000 to 100,000 clones, approximately 78% of them appearing once. Sequencing was carried out using peripheral blood. The receptors here all came from a man aged 45-60 years with active or convalescent COVID-19.

The chain has TRBV10-3 and TRBJ1-6, with 11 bases identical to TRBD1. There are 15 residues in the CDR3. CDR1 and CDR2 (germline): ENHRY, SYGVKD. V trimming: 2 bases; J trimming: 7 bases; junction bases outside the gene matches: 1. The DNA for the CDR3 is TGTGCCATCAGTGAGGGGACAGGGGGGAATTCACCCCTCCACTTT. This translates into CAISEGTGGNSPLHF.

The chain carries TRBV6-5 and TRBJ1-1, with D possibly matching TRBD1 (5 bases). The germline V gene encodes CDR1 MNHEY and CDR2 SVGAGI. V lost 6 bases and J 5 bases, leaving 16 bases between the germline ends. The CDR3 runs 14 residues. Here the CDR3 DNA reads TGTGCCAGCAGAACAGTGAAATCAGGGACTGAAGCTTTCTTT. This translates into CASRTVKSGTEAFF.

The V gene is TRBV2, the J gene TRBJ1-3, with 8 bases lining up with TRBD1. This CDR3 comprises 14 residues. Germline-derived CDR1 and CDR2 are SNHLY and FYNNEI. The ends lost 7 bases at V and 4 bases at J; junction bases unmatched: 6. CDR3 residues: CASKTRDRGNTIYF. CDR3 in DNA: TGTGCCAGCAAGACCCGGGACAGGGGAAACACCATATATTTT.

The chain combines TRBV7-7 with TRBJ2-7; perhaps TRBD2 as D (6 bases). CDR1 and CDR2 (germline): SSHAT, FNYEAQ (reference sequence). The CDR3 has 14 residues. V dropped 1 base and J dropped 1 base, with 8 bases sitting between them. The CDR3 sequence is CASSLGGTSYEQYF. The CDR3 DNA reads TGTGCCAGCAGCTTAGGTGGGACTTCCTACGAGCAGTACTTC. Full variable domain (remainder filled in from reference TRBV7-7 and TRBJ2-7): GAGVSQSPRYKVTKRGQDVTLRCDPISSHATLYWYQQALGQGPEFLTYFNYEAQPDKSGLPSDRFSAERPEGSISTLTIQRTEQRDSAMYRCASSLGGTSYEQYFGPGTRLTVT.

CDR3 protein: CSVESAGVSSYNEQFF. The CDR3 DNA reads as TGCAGCGTTGAAAGTGCAGGCGTGAGCTCCTACAATGAGCAGTTCTTC. This rearrangement joins TRBV29-1 to TRBJ2-1, with unresolved D. The CDR3 is 16 residues long. The V and J ends lost 2 bases and 0 bases respectively, with 14 bases between them. CDR1 and CDR2 from the germline V gene are SQVTM and ANQGSEA.

The V gene is TRBV28, the J gene TRBJ1-5; TRBD1 matches 10 bases. This CDR3 has 15 amino acids. The ends lost 9 bases at V and 4 bases at J; junction bases unmatched: 9. Germline V gene data show CDR1 as MDHEN and CDR2 as SYDVKM. The CDR3 region has the DNA TGTGCCAGTGGAGGACAGGGGGGGGAGAATCAGCCCCAGCATTTT. The encoded protein is CASGGQGGENQPQHF.

This chain connects TRBV7-9 to TRBJ2-7; possibly TRBD1 for D (5 bases). CDR3 size: 12 residues. Per the germline V gene, CDR1 is SEHNR and CDR2 is FQNEAQ (reference sequence). The ends were cut back, 3 bases at V and 6 bases at J, with 9 bases in the middle. In nucleotides, the CDR3 is TGTGCCAGCAGCTTTAAAGGGGTCGAGCAGTACGTC. Translated: CASSFKGVEQYV.

Of note for this clone: The same CDR3 also results from other DNA sequences found in this sample. The DNA for the CDR3 is TGCGCCAGCAGCTTACAGGGTACAGATACGCAGTATTTT. It codes for CASSLQGTDTQYF. The rearrangement uses TRBV5-1 and TRBJ2-3; a possible D gene is TRBD1 (6 bases). The CDR3 length is 13 residues. Trimming took off 2 bases at V and 3 bases at J, with 7 bases between the two ends. CDR1 SGHRS and CDR2 YFSETQ come from the germline V gene.

The chain uses TRBV7-6 and TRBJ2-2, with a weak D call TRBD2 (5 bases). With 5 bases removed from V and 7 bases from J, the gap between germline ends came to 20 bases. Germline values: CDR1 SGHVS, CDR2 FNYEAQ. The CDR3 runs to 16 residues. CDR3 amino acids: CASSQAASASSGELFF. CDR3 nucleotide sequence: TGTGCCAGCAGCCAAGCGGCATCCGCATCTAGCGGGGAGCTGTTTTTT.

V and J are TRBV7-7 and TRBJ2-1, with 7 bases matching TRBD1. The V gene end was trimmed by 5 bases and the J gene end by 2 bases; junction bases not matched to a gene: 6. Germline values: CDR1 SSHAT, CDR2 FNYEAQ (reference sequence). CDR3 length equals 15 residues. CDR3 bases: TGTGCCAGCAGCCCCGGACAGGACCCCTACAATGAGCAGTTCTTC. This sequence encodes CASSPGQDPYNEQFF.

The DNA of the CDR3 is TGCGCCAGCAGTGAGCCCCACGGAGATACGCAGTATTTT. Protein sequence: CASSEPHGDTQYF. The V call is TRBV10-1, the J call TRBJ2-3; D unclear. The CDR3 runs to 13 residues. CDR1 and CDR2 (germline): WNHNN, SYGVQD (reference sequence). V was cut by 2 bases and J by 5 bases, with 8 bases left in between.

V and J are TRBV23-1 and TRBJ1-5; D perhaps matches TRBD1 (5 bases). TRBV23-1 is flagged as an ORF with uncertain function. The CDR3 is 14 residues long. Between the trimmed V and J ends, which lost 1 base and 3 bases, there was a span of 7 bases. CDR3 loop: CASSQLQVNQPQHF. CDR3 in DNA: TGCGCCAGCAGTCAATTACAGGTCAATCAGCCCCAGCATTTT.

The chain couples TRBV4-3 to TRBJ1-2, with D possibly being TRBD1 (6 bases). The V and J ends lost 1 base and 7 bases respectively, with 10 bases between them. The CDR3 is made up of 13 amino acids. CDR1 and CDR2 (germline): LGHNA, YSLEER. The DNA of the CDR3 is TGCGCCAGCAGCCAAGTGGGGGCCTCTGGCTACACCTTC. This codes for CASSQVGASGYTF.

This sequence joins TRBV2 and TRBJ2-1; 7 bases are shared with TRBD2. CDR3 length: 15 residues. Trimming removed 3 bases from V and 2 bases from J; junction bases left unmatched: 4. CDR1 SNHLY and CDR2 FYNNEI come from the germline V gene. This CDR3 is CASSENGGTYNEQFF. CDR3 DNA sequence: TGTGCCAGCAGTGAGAACGGGGGGACCTACAATGAGCAGTTCTTC.

This rearrangement joins TRBV6-2 or TRBV6-3 to TRBJ2-3, with D maybe TRBD2 (7 bases). Germline CDR1 is MNHEY and CDR2 is SVGEGT. CDR3 length equals 17 residues. Trimming pared 3 bases from V and 6 bases from J, leaving 22 bases between. CDR3 protein: CASSYYKLGGPVDTQYF. The CDR3 nucleotides read TGTGCCAGCAGTTATTATAAATTGGGGGGGCCAGTGGATACGCAGTATTTT.

The chain couples TRBV24-1 to TRBJ2-7; tentative D call: TRBD2 (6 bases). V was cut by 4 bases and J by 5 bases, with 14 bases left in between. There are 14 residues in the CDR3. Germline-derived CDR1 and CDR2 are KGHDR and SFDVKD. The CDR3 DNA is TGTGCCACCAGTGACCCGGGAGTAGTGGACGAGCAGTACTTC. Protein sequence: CATSDPGVVDEQYF.

This clone was picked up one time. J is TRBJ1-6 and V is TRBV27, with 7 bases lining up with TRBD1. V lost 6 bases to trimming and J lost 7 bases; unmatched junction nucleotides: 9. Germline lookup yields CDR1 MNHEY and CDR2 SMNVEV (reference sequence). The CDR3 runs to 15 residues. The CDR3 protein is CASSDDRGQNSPLHF. DNA of the CDR3: TGTGCCAGCAGCGACGATAGGGGACAGAATTCACCCCTCCACTTT.

The rearrangement uses TRBV9 and TRBJ1-6; possible D gene TRBD1, 5 bases. V shed 3 bases and J shed 7 bases, with 17 bases lying between them. The length of the CDR3 is 16 residues. Germline V gives CDR1 SGDLS, CDR2 YYNGEE. This CDR3 is CASSADPGLMNSPLHF. CDR3 nucleotide sequence: TGTGCCAGCAGCGCTGATCCGGGACTGATGAATTCACCCCTCCACTTT.

The V and J genes are TRBV21-1 and TRBJ1-1; the table names TRBD1, a call not compared with the DNA. TRBV21-1 is labeled a pseudogene. The CDR3 sequence is 12 residues long. This CDR3 is CAKADRDTEAFF. The CDR3 DNA sequence: TGTGCCAAGGCGGACAGGGACACTGAAGCTTTCTTT.

This clone was found once. The chain joins TRBV5-4 to TRBJ1-1, with D perhaps matching TRBD1 (5 bases). Per the germline V gene, CDR1 is SGHNT and CDR2 is YYREEE (reference sequence). The CDR3 runs to 13 residues. Trimming took 7 bases from V and 2 from J, leaving 12 bases between them. CDR3 sequence reads: CASQTQGNTEAFF. Written as DNA, the CDR3 is TGTGCCAGCCAGACTCAGGGAAACACTGAAGCTTTCTTT.

A remark on this clone: An end of the junction does not agree with germline; a read error may underlie this. CDR3 nucleotides: TGTGCCAGCACCCTAGGGGGCCATTCGCCCGACTTC. Protein product: CASTLGGHSPDF. This chain links TRBV5-5 with TRBJ2-5, with 7 bases identical to TRBD1. Germline V gene lookup returns CDR1 SGHKS and CDR2 YYEKEE (reference sequence). This CDR3 is built from 12 residues. The whole variable domain, filled in from reference TRBV5-5 and TRBJ2-5, reads DAGVTQSPTHLIKTRGQQVTLRCSPISGHKSVSWYQQVLGQGPQFIFQYYEKEERGRGNFPDRFSARQFPNYSSELNVNALLLGDSALYLCASTLGGHSPDFGPGTRLLVL.

The genes are TRBV28 and TRBJ1-4; 9 bases agree with TRBD1. Per germline, CDR1 MDHEN and CDR2 SYDVKM. After removal of 4 bases from V and 6 bases from J, the junction contained 3 bases not matched to a gene. The CDR3 is 14 residues long. CDR3 nucleotides: TGTGCCAGCAGTTCGGGACAGGGAGATGAAAAACTGTTTTTT. This sequence encodes CASSSGQGDEKLFF.

The sample holds many counts of this clone. The chain couples TRBV19 to TRBJ1-5; the match to TRBD1 covers 11 bases. This CDR3 is built from 13 residues. Trimming removed 11 bases from V and 5 bases from J; junction bases left unmatched: 5. Germline V gene data show CDR1 as LNHDA and CDR2 as SQIVND (reference sequence). In DNA, the CDR3 is TGTGCCGTGGGACAGGGGGTGGATCAGCCCCAGCATTTT. It is translated as CAVGQGVDQPQHF. The whole variable domain, remainder taken from reference TRBV19 and TRBJ1-5, is DGGITQSPKYLFRKEGQNVTLSCEQNLNHDAMYWYRQDPGQGLRLIYYSQIVNDFQKGDIAEGYSVSREKKESFPLTVTSAQKNPTAFYLCAVGQGVDQPQHFGDGTRLSIL.

CDR3 residues: CATSDLKGASINEQFF. In DNA, the CDR3 is TGTGCCACCAGTGATTTGAAGGGGGCCTCTATCAATGAGCAGTTCTTC. V usage is TRBV24-1 and J usage is TRBJ2-1; 7 nucleotides agree with TRBD1. This CDR3 has 16 amino acids. The ends lost 0 bases at V and 6 bases at J; junction bases unmatched: 7. CDR1 and CDR2 (germline): KGHDR, SFDVKD.

The chain carries TRBV3-1 (or the pseudogene TRBV3-2) and TRBJ1-4; 8 bases are shared with TRBD1. CDR1 and CDR2 (germline): LGHDT, YNNKEL (reference sequence). The V and J ends lost 4 bases and 5 bases, in that order; junction bases with no gene match: 6. The CDR3 has 15 residues. CDR3 sequence reads: CASSPPGQDNEKLFF. CDR3 DNA sequence: TGTGCCAGCAGCCCCCCGGGACAGGACAATGAAAAACTGTTTTTT.

The chain uses TRBV5-5 and TRBJ2-1; 8 bases are a match to TRBD2. Trimming removed 0 bases from V and 9 bases from J; junction bases left unmatched: 5. This CDR3 contains 14 residues. Germline lookup yields CDR1 SGHKS and CDR2 YYEKEE (reference sequence). CDR3 in DNA: TGTGCCAGCAGCTTGGCCGGGGGGGTCGGTGAGCAGTTCTTC. It specifies CASSLAGGVGEQFF.

Only one count was recorded for this clone. V gene TRBV10-3 combines with J gene TRBJ2-3, with TRBD1 matching 9 bases. This CDR3 spans 16 amino acids. V lost 2 bases to trimming and J lost 5 bases; unmatched junction nucleotides: 8. Germline-derived CDR1 and CDR2 are ENHRY and SYGVKD. Written as DNA, the CDR3 is TGTGCCATCAGTGAGGTCCCACAGGGGGCAGGAGATACGCAGTATTTT. It encodes CAISEVPQGAGDTQYF.